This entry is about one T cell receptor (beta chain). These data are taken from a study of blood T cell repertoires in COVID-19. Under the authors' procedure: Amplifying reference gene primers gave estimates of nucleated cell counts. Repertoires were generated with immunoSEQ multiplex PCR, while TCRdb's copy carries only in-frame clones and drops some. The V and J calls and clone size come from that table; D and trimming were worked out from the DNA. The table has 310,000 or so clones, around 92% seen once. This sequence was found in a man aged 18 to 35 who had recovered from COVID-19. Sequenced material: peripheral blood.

In DNA form, the CDR3 reads TGTGCCAGCAGCGCCCAAAGGGAGGGCGGGGAGCAGTACTTC. Protein product: CASSAQREGGEQYF. This chain connects TRBV5-6 to TRBJ2-7; 7 nucleotides line up with TRBD2. Germline lookup yields CDR1 SGHDT and CDR2 YYEEEE. V was clipped by 4 bases and J by 7 bases; unmatched bases: 11. The CDR3 is 14 amino acids.